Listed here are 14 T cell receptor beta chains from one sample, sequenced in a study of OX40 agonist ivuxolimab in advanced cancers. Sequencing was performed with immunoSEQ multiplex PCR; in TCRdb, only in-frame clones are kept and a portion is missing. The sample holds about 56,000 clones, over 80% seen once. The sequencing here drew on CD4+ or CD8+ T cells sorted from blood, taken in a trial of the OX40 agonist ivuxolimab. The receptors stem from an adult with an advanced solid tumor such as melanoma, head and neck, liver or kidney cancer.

In DNA form, the CDR3 reads TGTGCCAGCAGTTACGGGCGGATGAACACTGAAGCTTTCTTT. This gives the protein CASSYGRMNTEAFF. V and J are TRBV6-6 and TRBJ1-1; D is undetermined. CDR1 MNHNY and CDR2 SVGAGI come from the germline V gene (reference sequence). Trimming pared 2 bases from V and 0 bases from J, leaving 7 bases between. This CDR3 region has 14 residues.

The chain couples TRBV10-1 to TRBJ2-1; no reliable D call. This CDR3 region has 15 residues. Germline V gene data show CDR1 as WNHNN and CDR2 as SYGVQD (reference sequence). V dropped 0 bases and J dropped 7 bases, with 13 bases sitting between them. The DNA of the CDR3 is TGCGCCAGCAGTGAGTCGATGGCAGCGAGGAATGAGCAGTTCTTC. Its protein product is CASSESMAARNEQFF.

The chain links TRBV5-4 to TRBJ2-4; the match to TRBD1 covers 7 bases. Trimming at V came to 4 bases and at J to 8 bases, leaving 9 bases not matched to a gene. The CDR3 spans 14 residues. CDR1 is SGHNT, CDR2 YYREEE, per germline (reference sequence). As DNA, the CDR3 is TGTGCCAGCAGCATGACAGGGTCTCGGGACATTCAGTACTTC. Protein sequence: CASSMTGSRDIQYF.

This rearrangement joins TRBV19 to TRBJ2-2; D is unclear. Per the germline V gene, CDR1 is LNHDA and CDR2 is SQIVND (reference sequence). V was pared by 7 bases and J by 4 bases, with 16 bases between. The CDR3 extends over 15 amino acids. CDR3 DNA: TGTGCCAGTACATCGTTTCTCGTTACCACCGGGGAGCTGTTTTTT. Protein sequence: CASTSFLVTTGELFF.

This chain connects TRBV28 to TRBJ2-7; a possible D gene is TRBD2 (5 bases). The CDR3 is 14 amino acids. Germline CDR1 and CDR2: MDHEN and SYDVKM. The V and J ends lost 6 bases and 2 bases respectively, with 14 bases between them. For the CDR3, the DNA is TGTGCCAGCAGCCCCCCGACTAAGCCCTACGAGCAGTACTTC. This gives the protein CASSPPTKPYEQYF.

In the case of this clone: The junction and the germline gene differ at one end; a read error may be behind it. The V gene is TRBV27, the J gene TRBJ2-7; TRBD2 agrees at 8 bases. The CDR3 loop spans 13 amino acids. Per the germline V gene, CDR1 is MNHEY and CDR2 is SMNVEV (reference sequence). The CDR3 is CATGLAMSYEQYF. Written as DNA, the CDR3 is TGCGCGACCGGACTAGCCATGTCCTACGAGCAGTACTTC.

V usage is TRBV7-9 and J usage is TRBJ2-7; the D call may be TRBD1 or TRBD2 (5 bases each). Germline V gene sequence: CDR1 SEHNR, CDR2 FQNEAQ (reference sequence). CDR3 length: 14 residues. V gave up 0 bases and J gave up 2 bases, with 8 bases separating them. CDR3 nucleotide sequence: TGTGCCAGCAGCTTAGCGGGGGACGCCTACGAGCAGTACTTC. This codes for CASSLAGDAYEQYF.

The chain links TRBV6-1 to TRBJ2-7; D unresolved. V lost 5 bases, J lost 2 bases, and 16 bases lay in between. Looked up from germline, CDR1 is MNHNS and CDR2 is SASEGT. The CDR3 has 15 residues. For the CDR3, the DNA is TGTGCCAGCAGTCCGACGACTGGTGGGCCCTACGAGCAGTACTTC. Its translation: CASSPTTGGPYEQYF.

The CDR3 coding sequence is TGTGCCAGCAGTGACCTACGGGGGACCGGGGAGCTGTTTTTT. Translated: CASSDLRGTGELFF. This chain links TRBV2 with TRBJ2-2; D may be TRBD2 (6 bases). Germline V lookup: CDR1 SNHLY, CDR2 FYNNEI. Trimming stripped 3 bases from V and 5 bases from J, with 10 bases between. The CDR3 length is 14 residues.

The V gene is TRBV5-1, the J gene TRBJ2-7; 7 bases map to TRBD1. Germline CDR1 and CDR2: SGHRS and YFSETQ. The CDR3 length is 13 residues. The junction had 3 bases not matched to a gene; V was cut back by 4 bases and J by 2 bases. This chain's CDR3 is CASSRGQTYEQYF. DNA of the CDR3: TGCGCCAGCAGCCGGGGACAGACCTACGAGCAGTACTTC. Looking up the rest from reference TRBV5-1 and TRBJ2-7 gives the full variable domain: KAGVTQTPRYLIKTRGQQVTLSCSPISGHRSVSWYQQTPGQGLQFLFEYFSETQRNKGNFPGRFSGRQFSNSRSEMNVSTLELGDSALYLCASSRGQTYEQYFGPGTRLTVT.

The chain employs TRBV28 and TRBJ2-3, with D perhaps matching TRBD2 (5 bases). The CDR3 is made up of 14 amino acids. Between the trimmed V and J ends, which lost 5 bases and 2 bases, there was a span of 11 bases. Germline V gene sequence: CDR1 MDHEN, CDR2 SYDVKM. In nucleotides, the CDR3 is TGTGCCAGCAGTCCGGGAAAAAACACAGATACGCAGTATTTT. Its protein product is CASSPGKNTDTQYF.

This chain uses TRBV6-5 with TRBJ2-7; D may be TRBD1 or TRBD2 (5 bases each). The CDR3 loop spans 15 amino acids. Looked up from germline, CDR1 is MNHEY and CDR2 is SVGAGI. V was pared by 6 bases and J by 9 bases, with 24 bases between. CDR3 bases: TGTGCCAGCAGGGGGGTCGTGGGGTTGGGTTTACGGCAGTACTTC. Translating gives CASRGVVGLGLRQYF.

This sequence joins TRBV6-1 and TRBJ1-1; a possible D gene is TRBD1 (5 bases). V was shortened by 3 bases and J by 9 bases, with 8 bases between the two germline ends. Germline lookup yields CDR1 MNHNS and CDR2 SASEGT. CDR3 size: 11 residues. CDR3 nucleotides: TGTGCCAGCAGTGACGGGGCCCAAGCTTTCTTT. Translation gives CASSDGAQAFF.

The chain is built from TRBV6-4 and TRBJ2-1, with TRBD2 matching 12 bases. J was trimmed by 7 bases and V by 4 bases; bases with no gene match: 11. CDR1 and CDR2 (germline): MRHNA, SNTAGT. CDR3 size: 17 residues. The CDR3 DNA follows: TGTGCCAGCAGTGCGGGGCCGGGACTAGCGGGCGTTAATGAGCAGTTCTTC. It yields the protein CASSAGPGLAGVNEQFF.